This T cell receptor beta chain is drawn from a study of glioma-infiltrating T cells. The V end lost 3 bases, the J end lost 5 bases, and 3 bases lay between the germline ends. Looked up from germline, CDR1 is SGHTA and CDR2 is FQGNSA. The CDR3 covers 11 residues. The sample holds many counts of this clonotype. Using RNA template, CDR3s of TCR alpha and beta were amplified with iRepertoire arm-PCR. TCRdb reanalysed the multiplex PCR reads using MiXCR and keeps one entry per CDR3 protein. The sample carries 150,000 or so distinct CDR3 sequences, around 42% recorded once. The sequence was collected from a human donor with low-grade glioma or glioblastoma, undergoing nonglioma brain surgery, or in good health (not recorded which). This chain links TRBV7-2 with TRBJ2-3; D gene unclear. Sequenced: glioma tissue, nonneoplastic brain tissue, or PBMCs (not recorded which). The DNA for the CDR3 is TGTGCCAGCAGCTTGTTAGATACGCAGTATTTT. It codes for CASSLLDTQYF.